The 23 T cell receptor beta chains presented below share a single source sample, sequenced in a study of blood T cell repertoires in COVID-19. Using immunoSEQ multiplex PCR, the repertoire was profiled, and TCRdb retains in-frame clones only, with some absent. This repertoire shows around 200,000 clones, 65% to 85% found once; its top ten account for 3% to 3.5%. Sequenced input: PBMCs or T cells enriched from blood (not recorded which). Receptor source: a woman in her 30s who had recovered from COVID-19.

This rearrangement joins TRBV5-1 to TRBJ2-1, with D unclear. V lost 0 bases and J 8 bases, leaving 12 bases between the germline ends. The length of the CDR3 is 14 residues. The germline V gene encodes CDR1 SGHRS and CDR2 YFSETQ. The CDR3 sequence: CASSLVASQDEQFF. DNA of the CDR3: TGCGCCAGCAGCTTGGTTGCTTCCCAGGATGAGCAGTTCTTC. The variable domain in full, completed from reference TRBV5-1 and TRBJ2-1, reads KAGVTQTPRYLIKTRGQQVTLSCSPISGHRSVSWYQQTPGQGLQFLFEYFSETQRNKGNFPGRFSGRQFSNSRSEMNVSTLELGDSALYLCASSLVASQDEQFFGPGTRLTVL.

J is TRBJ1-2 and V is TRBV4-1, with D perhaps TRBD1 (6 bases). The CDR3 runs to 15 residues. Germline-derived CDR1 and CDR2 are MGHRA and YSYEKL. Trimming pared 2 bases from V and 0 bases from J, leaving 10 bases between. Written as DNA, the CDR3 is TGCGCCAGCAGCCAATGGTCAGGGGCTAACTATGGCTACACCTTC. It codes for CASSQWSGANYGYTF.

The chain carries TRBV5-1 and TRBJ1-5, with D possibly TRBD1 on 6 matching bases. The length of the CDR3 is 14 residues. Trimming pared 0 bases from V and 7 bases from J, leaving 11 bases between. Germline loops: CDR1 SGHRS, CDR2 YFSETQ. DNA of the CDR3: TGCGCCAGCAGCTTGGAGGGGGACGGGCAGCCCCAGCATTTT. Translation gives CASSLEGDGQPQHF.

This clone came up once. The chain employs TRBV19 and TRBJ2-1; D remains unclear. CDR3 length: 12 amino acids. With 5 bases removed from V and 12 bases from J, the gap between germline ends came to 14 bases. Germline-derived CDR1 and CDR2 are LNHDA and SQIVND (reference sequence). As DNA, the CDR3 is TGTGCCAGTAGTCCCCCGCTAGGAGTGCAGTTCTTC. Amino acids: CASSPPLGVQFF.

This clone has just one count. V and J are TRBV7-8 and TRBJ1-5; no clear D. The CDR3 contains 16 residues. Germline CDR1 reads SGHVS; CDR2 reads FQNEAQ. Between the trimmed V and J ends, which lost 5 bases and 2 bases, there was a span of 16 bases. The CDR3 region has the DNA TGTGCCAGCAGCCCCGGGTTACCGGGAGGCAATCAGCCCCAGCATTTT. Amino acids: CASSPGLPGGNQPQHF.

V and J are TRBV9 and TRBJ2-5; D might be TRBD1 (6 bases). CDR3 length: 16 residues. The germline V gene encodes CDR1 SGDLS and CDR2 YYNGEE. Trimming cost V 0 bases and J 0 bases, with 12 bases left between them. The CDR3 region has the DNA TGTGCCAGCAGCGTAGTGGGAACAGGGAACCAAGAGACCCAGTACTTC. Translation gives CASSVVGTGNQETQYF.

The genes are TRBV14 and TRBJ2-5, with TRBD2 matching over 15 bases. Per the germline V gene, CDR1 is SGHDN and CDR2 is FVKESK. The CDR3 covers 18 residues. With V trimmed by 4 bases and J by 7 bases, 13 bases remained unmatched. The CDR3 nucleotides read TGTGCCAGCAGCCGATGGACTAGCGGGGGGGCGAGGATCGCGACCCAGTACTTC. Residues: CASSRWTSGGARIATQYF.

In regard to this clone: At one boundary the junction diverges from the germline segment, which might be a read error. The chain links TRBV4-1 to TRBJ2-1, with 14 bases that match TRBD2. Germline lookup yields CDR1 MGHRA and CDR2 YSYEKL. The CDR3 consists of 21 residues. CDR3 bases: TGCGCCCGCAGCCAACCGCGACTAGCGGGGGGGCCGGGGGTCTTTTACAATGAGCAGTTCTTC. Translation: CARSQPRLAGGPGVFYNEQFF.

The rearrangement joins TRBV2 to TRBJ1-6, with D perhaps TRBD1 (6 bases). The CDR3 totals 18 residues. Germline lookup yields CDR1 SNHLY and CDR2 FYNNEI. V gave up 3 bases and J gave up 3 bases, with 18 bases separating them. The CDR3 sequence is CASSEQGQYPDYNSPLHF. The CDR3 DNA follows: TGTGCCAGCAGTGAGCAGGGACAATACCCGGACTATAATTCACCCCTCCACTTT.

This chain joins TRBV28 and TRBJ2-3; D may be TRBD2 (5 bases). CDR3 size: 12 residues. V was shortened by 6 bases and J by 5 bases, with 9 bases between the two germline ends. The V gene's germline CDR1 is MDHEN and CDR2 SYDVKM. This CDR3 is CASSTTRDTQYF. DNA for the CDR3: TGTGCCAGCAGCACTACTAGAGATACGCAGTATTTT.

The chain recombines TRBV7-3 with TRBJ1-5, with D tentatively TRBD1 (6 bases). There are 16 residues in the CDR3. CDR1 is SGHTA, CDR2 FQGTGA, per germline. Trimming shortened V by 1 base and J by 0 bases, and 10 bases separated the two germline ends. CDR3 in DNA: TGTGCCAGCAGCTTAAGGGACACTAATAGCAATCAGCCCCAGCATTTT. It specifies CASSLRDTNSNQPQHF.

The chain recombines TRBV3-1 (or the pseudogene TRBV3-2) with TRBJ2-1, with 12 bases matching TRBD1. Trimming at V came to 2 bases and at J to 7 bases, leaving 6 bases not matched to a gene. The CDR3 covers 16 residues. From germline, CDR1 is LGHDT and CDR2 YNNKEL (reference sequence). The CDR3 nucleotides read TGTGCCAGCAGCCAACCGGGACAGGGGGCGTCAAATGAGCAGTTCTTC. Translating gives CASSQPGQGASNEQFF.

The chain carries TRBV5-4 and TRBJ1-3, with D possibly TRBD1 on 5 matching bases. The CDR3 is made up of 14 amino acids. V lost 0 bases, J lost 5 bases, and 9 bases lay in between. CDR1 and CDR2 (germline): SGHNT, YYREEE (reference sequence). DNA of the CDR3: TGTGCCAGCAGCTTGGAGGGGCTGAGAAACACCATATATTTT. It codes for CASSLEGLRNTIYF.

The chain couples TRBV28 to TRBJ2-7, with 8 nucleotides matching TRBD1. In germline, CDR1 is MDHEN, CDR2 SYDVKM. V shed 6 bases and J 3 bases; nucleotides not matched to a gene: 10. The CDR3 length is 15 residues. This CDR3 reads CASRPDRELGYEQYF. The CDR3 DNA reads TGTGCCAGCAGGCCGGACAGGGAGTTAGGCTACGAGCAGTACTTC.

The V and J genes are TRBV10-3 and TRBJ2-3; 11 positions match TRBD2. The CDR3 covers 15 residues. V shed 6 bases and J 3 bases; nucleotides not matched to a gene: 5. Germline CDR1 ENHRY, CDR2 SYGVKD. CDR3 bases: TGTGCCATCAGGCCTCTAGCGGGGGGAACAGATACGCAGTATTTT. This gives the protein CAIRPLAGGTDTQYF.

The CDR3 reads CASSSMTGGATNEKLFF. CDR3 sequence (DNA): TGCGCCAGCAGCTCTATGACAGGGGGGGCAACTAATGAAAAACTGTTTTTT. The genes are TRBV5-1 and TRBJ1-4; TRBD1 aligns across 9 bases. Germline assignment: CDR1 SGHRS and CDR2 YFSETQ. This CDR3 region has 17 residues. V lost 3 bases to trimming and J lost 0 bases; unmatched junction nucleotides: 6.

The rearrangement joins TRBV2 to TRBJ1-5; perhaps TRBD1 as D (5 bases). The V and J ends lost 8 bases and 5 bases respectively, with 13 bases between them. CDR3 length equals 13 residues. Germline loops: CDR1 SNHLY, CDR2 FYNNEI. The CDR3 reads CASLAGLDQPQHF. In DNA form, the CDR3 reads TGTGCCAGCTTAGCAGGGTTGGATCAGCCCCAGCATTTT.

V gene TRBV7-3 combines with J gene TRBJ2-1; tentative D call: TRBD2 (6 bases). V was trimmed by 1 base and J by 3 bases, leaving 13 bases between them. The CDR3 consists of 16 residues. CDR1 SGHTA and CDR2 FQGTGA come from the germline V gene. The CDR3 coding sequence is TGTGCCAGCAGCTTAATGGGTAGCGGAGTCTACAATGAGCAGTTCTTC. Its translation is CASSLMGSGVYNEQFF.

This sequence joins TRBV7-8 and TRBJ2-7; the match to TRBD2 covers 14 bases. Per the germline V gene, CDR1 is SGHVS and CDR2 is FQNEAQ. Trimming took 5 bases from V and 0 from J; bases not matched to a gene: 3. The CDR3 is made up of 16 amino acids. Here the CDR3 DNA reads TGTGCCAGCAGCACGACTAGCGGGAGGGCCTCCTACGAGCAGTACTTC. It codes for CASSTTSGRASYEQYF.

The rearrangement joins TRBV24-1 to TRBJ1-2; no clear D gene. V was pared by 4 bases and J by 0 bases, with 8 bases between. Germline CDR1 KGHDR, CDR2 SFDVKD. The CDR3 totals 14 residues. CDR3 sequence reads: CATSESTTNYGYTF. The CDR3 DNA is TGTGCCACCAGTGAATCCACAACTAACTATGGCTACACCTTC.

The chain employs TRBV10-3 and TRBJ1-5; D remains ambiguous. Trimming took 0 bases from V and 6 from J, leaving 6 bases between them. Germline CDR1 is ENHRY and CDR2 is SYGVKD. The CDR3 loop spans 13 amino acids. CDR3 sequence reads: CAISESSGQPQHF. In DNA form, the CDR3 reads TGTGCCATCAGTGAGTCTTCGGGTCAGCCCCAGCATTTT.

The V call is TRBV5-1, the J call TRBJ2-7; 9 bases match TRBD2. CDR3 size: 17 residues. From germline, CDR1 is SGHRS and CDR2 YFSETQ. V lost 4 bases and J lost 3; bases outside the gene matches: 14. CDR3: CASSPGGSGRLGYEQYF. CDR3 nucleotides: TGCGCCAGCAGCCCGGGGGGTAGCGGGAGACTCGGCTACGAGCAGTACTTC.

This clone was seen only a few times. The genes are TRBV7-9 and TRBJ1-5; 7 nucleotides align to TRBD1. V was pared by 5 bases and J by 3 bases, with 7 bases of the junction left unmatched. Per germline, CDR1 SEHNR and CDR2 FQNEAQ (reference sequence). The CDR3 runs to 15 residues. CDR3 sequence: CASSLQGGPNQPQHF. In DNA, the CDR3 is TGTGCCAGCAGCCTTCAGGGGGGCCCCAATCAGCCCCAGCATTTT.